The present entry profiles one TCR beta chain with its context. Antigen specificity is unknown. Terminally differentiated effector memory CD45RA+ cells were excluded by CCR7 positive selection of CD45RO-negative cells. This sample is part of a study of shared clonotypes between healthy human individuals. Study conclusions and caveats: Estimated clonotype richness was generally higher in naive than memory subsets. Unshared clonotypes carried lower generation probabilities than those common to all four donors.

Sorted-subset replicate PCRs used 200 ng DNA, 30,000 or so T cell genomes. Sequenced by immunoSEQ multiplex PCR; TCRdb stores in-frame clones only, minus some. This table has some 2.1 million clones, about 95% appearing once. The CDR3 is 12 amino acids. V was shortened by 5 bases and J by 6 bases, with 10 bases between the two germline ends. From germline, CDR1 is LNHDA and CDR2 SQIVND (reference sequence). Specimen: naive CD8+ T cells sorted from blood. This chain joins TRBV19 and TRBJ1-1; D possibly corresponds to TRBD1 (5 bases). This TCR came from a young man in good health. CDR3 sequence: CASSYGGAEAFF. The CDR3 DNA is TGTGCCAGTAGTTATGGGGGGGCTGAAGCTTTCTTT.